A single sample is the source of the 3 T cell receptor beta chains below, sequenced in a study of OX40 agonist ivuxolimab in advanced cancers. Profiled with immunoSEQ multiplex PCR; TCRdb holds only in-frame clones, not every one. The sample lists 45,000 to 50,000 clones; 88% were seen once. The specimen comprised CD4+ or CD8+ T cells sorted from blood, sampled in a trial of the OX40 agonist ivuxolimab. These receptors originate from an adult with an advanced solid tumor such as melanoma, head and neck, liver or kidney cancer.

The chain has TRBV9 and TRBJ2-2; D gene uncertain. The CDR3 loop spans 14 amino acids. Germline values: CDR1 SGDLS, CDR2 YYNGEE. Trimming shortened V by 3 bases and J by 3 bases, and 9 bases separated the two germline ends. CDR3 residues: CASSGGTHTGELFF. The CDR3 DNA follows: TGTGCCAGCAGCGGGGGAACTCACACCGGGGAGCTGTTTTTT.

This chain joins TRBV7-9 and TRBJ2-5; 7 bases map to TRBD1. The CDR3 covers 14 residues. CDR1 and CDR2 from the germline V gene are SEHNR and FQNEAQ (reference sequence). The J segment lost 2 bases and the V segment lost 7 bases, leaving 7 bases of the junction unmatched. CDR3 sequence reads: CASNPGQTQETQYF. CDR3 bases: TGTGCCAGCAACCCGGGACAGACACAAGAGACCCAGTACTTC.

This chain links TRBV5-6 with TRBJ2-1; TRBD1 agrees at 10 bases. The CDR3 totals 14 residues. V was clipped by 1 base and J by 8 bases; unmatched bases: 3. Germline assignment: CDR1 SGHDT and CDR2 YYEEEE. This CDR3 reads CASSLWDRGYEQFF. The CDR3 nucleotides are TGTGCCAGCAGCTTGTGGGACAGGGGTTATGAGCAGTTCTTC. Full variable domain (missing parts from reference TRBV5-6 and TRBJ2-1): DAGVTQSPTHLIKTRGQQVTLRCSPKSGHDTVSWYQQALGQGPQFIFQYYEEEERQRGNFPDRFSGHQFPNYSSELNVNALLLGDSALYLCASSLWDRGYEQFFGPGTRLTVL.